Listed below are T cell receptor beta chains from one sample, sequenced in a study of Graves' ophthalmopathy and Graves' hyperthyroidism. TCRdb re-called the multiplex PCR reads through MiXCR, storing one row per CDR3 protein. The sample includes 170,000 or so distinct CDR3 sequences, approximately 40% of them seen just once. The material sequenced was peripheral blood. Receptor source: a woman in her thirties or forties with Graves' ophthalmopathy. Both conserved end residues are part of each CDR3. The order of the fields is V gene, clone size, J gene, CDR3 protein. The listing skips clone size in some rows; elsewhere it reads once, few, many or a size class.

TRBV20-1	-	TRBJ2-7	CSARDNRISKGAYEQYF
TRBV28	many	TRBJ2-7	CASSTPFGFIYEQYF
TRBV24-1	-	TRBJ2-7	CATSDSQRQYEQYF
TRBV5-1	many	TRBJ2-2	CASKQGRWTGELFF
TRBV11-2	-	TRBJ1-2	CASSLGQFYYGYTF
TRBV28	once	TRBJ1-5	CASSWTGKGQPQHF
TRBV29-1	many	TRBJ1-1	CSVDGGEAFF
TRBV15	-	TRBJ1-6	CATSRDLGSLGSPLHF
TRBV9	many	TRBJ2-5	CASSVSTWETQYF
TRBV18	many	TRBJ2-5	CASSPTSAGETQYF
TRBV24-1	-	TRBJ2-7	CATSGTSGQAYEQYF
TRBV6-5	many	TRBJ1-5	CASSPPGVRSNQPQHF
TRBV6-1	many	TRBJ2-2	CASSWDWAGELFF
TRBV24-1	many	TRBJ2-5	CATSDLGTQYF
TRBV12-3/TRBV12-4	many	TRBJ1-2	CASRRQGADYGYTF
TRBV7-9	many	TRBJ1-1	CASRGTGYEQAFF
TRBV6-5	-	TRBJ1-1	CASSSQGEGTEAFF
TRBV2	-	TRBJ2-5	CASDSRTEQETQYF
TRBV10-3	few	TRBJ1-1	CAISEPTLTTEAFF
TRBV2	-	TRBJ2-7	CASSLRTSSSYEQYF
TRBV12-3/TRBV12-4	-	TRBJ2-4	CASSPRTGDAIQYF
TRBV7-9	many	TRBJ1-1	CASSQNSAANTEAFF
TRBV30	many	TRBJ1-5	CAWSVLGNQPQHF
TRBV19	-	TRBJ1-2	CASAYQGYGYTF
TRBV20-1	many	TRBJ2-5	CSAKGFVETQYF
TRBV11-2	-	TRBJ2-7	CASSSTQRRGGYEQYF
TRBV7-3	-	TRBJ2-7	CASSLSQRAEQYF
TRBV25-1	many	TRBJ1-2	CASSERGRDGYTF
TRBV6-1	-	TRBJ1-3	CASGLGGRSGNTIYF
TRBV11-2	-	TRBJ1-2	CASSLGRAGGYTF
TRBV11-3	many	TRBJ2-7	CASTNPSDLYEQYF
TRBV10-3	-	TRBJ2-7	CAISESGTPYEQYF